Listed below are T cell receptor beta chains from one sample, sequenced in a study of identical twins. From the 5' RACE reads, TCRdb called clonotypes with MiXCR, one entry per CDR3 protein. The sample has about 280,000 distinct CDR3 sequences; less than 9% are singletons. The same data also went into a second study, on yellow fever vaccine responses in identical twins.

Sample: memory (CD45RO+) T cells sorted from blood. Receptors were obtained from a woman aged 18-29 years in good health. Both conserved end residues are part of each CDR3. A D gene is named only where the DNA matches it firmly.

TRBD2 TRBV5-1 CASSLRSGGVQETQYF
. TRBV10-1 CASSDRRSGANVLTF
TRBD1 TRBV12-3/TRBV12-4 CASSWTGLRDTQYF
. TRBV6-1 CASRGEAYNSPLHF
TRBD1 TRBV6-1 CASRGGGAVTEAFF
. TRBV7-9 CASSLQRGALVF
. TRBV5-4 CASSRGRTDTQYF
TRBD2 TRBV3-1 CASSQDRLSGGTDTQYF
. TRBV7-2 CASSLNRDNEQFF
. TRBV20-1 CSAREAGKDTGELFF
. TRBV2 CASSERGAVSSTDTQYF
TRBD1 TRBV12-3/TRBV12-4 CASSLGDSNSPLHF
. TRBV20-1 CSARDEVGRNNSPLHF
. TRBV7-9 CASSLDSRAEKLFF
TRBD1 TRBV10-3 CAISAETGTYQQYF
. TRBV7-8 CASSLVLSSYNEQFF
. TRBV6-5 CASSYSLAGNYGYTF
. TRBV11-1 CASSLADRNTEAFF
. TRBV21-1 CASSKDNLAKNIQYF
. TRBV19 CASSGGADSYNEQFF
. TRBV4-2 CASSQLPWDGRSMAFF
TRBD1 TRBV6-1 CASSGQGYQPQHF
. TRBV29-1 CSVDGPAGKGEQYF
. TRBV10-3 CAISEGRVTEAFF
TRBD2 TRBV19 CASSRLAGSDEQFF
. TRBV5-1 CASSSSGTHNEKLFF
. TRBV3-1 CASSHMDSAQPQHF
. TRBV28 CASARPNTEAFF
. TRBV5-1 CASSLGGIPTDTQYF
. TRBV4-2 CASSQVGLQKSTDTQYF
. TRBV5-6 CASSLDIPAVNTEAFF
TRBD2 TRBV27 CASSLLRTAGGPYVADTQYF
. TRBV20-1 CSARIREWEKLFF